Listed below are T cell receptor beta chains from one sample, sequenced in a study of beta chain features in type 1 diabetes. Libraries were prepared by immunoSEQ multiplex PCR; TCRdb keeps only in-frame clonotypes and omits some of them. The profile covers around 690,000 clones, with around 12% appearing a single time and roughly 0.12% taken by the ten largest. The sample consisted of naive CD4+ T cells from blood. The receptors derive from a man aged 25-40 years with type 1 diabetes. The CDR3 runs from the conserved cysteine through the conserved F or W. Fields, in order: clone size, V gene, J gene, CDR3 protein. Expanded clones get a size class; other rows say once, few or many, or leave the size out.

clone size: -
V gene: TRBV5-1
J gene: TRBJ2-1
CDR3 protein: CASSRDSPEQFF

clone size: few
V gene: TRBV18
J gene: TRBJ1-1
CDR3 protein: CASSRRQGENTEAFF

clone size: -
V gene: TRBV6-5
J gene: TRBJ2-5
CDR3 protein: CASSYEAGGSSETQYF

clone size: -
V gene: TRBV7-9
J gene: TRBJ2-5
CDR3 protein: CASSVDSQETQYF

clone size: -
V gene: TRBV27
J gene: TRBJ1-5
CDR3 protein: CASGPSDRDGNQPQHF

clone size: -
V gene: TRBV27
J gene: TRBJ2-3
CDR3 protein: CASRDRGTSTDTQYF

clone size: -
V gene: TRBV7-2
J gene: TRBJ2-5
CDR3 protein: CASSLGRGYQETQYF

clone size: once
V gene: TRBV5-1
J gene: TRBJ2-2
CDR3 protein: CASRQSTGELFF

clone size: -
V gene: TRBV11-2
J gene: TRBJ2-3
CDR3 protein: CASSTWTSGGNTDTQYF

clone size: -
V gene: TRBV5-1
J gene: TRBJ2-3
CDR3 protein: CASSLDFTDTQYF

clone size: -
V gene: TRBV9
J gene: TRBJ2-3
CDR3 protein: CASSVASEFGSDTQYF

clone size: -
V gene: TRBV19
J gene: TRBJ2-5
CDR3 protein: CASSIRRGAQETQYF

clone size: few
V gene: TRBV6-1
J gene: TRBJ2-3
CDR3 protein: CASSEAGANTDTQYF

clone size: few
V gene: TRBV5-1
J gene: TRBJ2-7
CDR3 protein: CASSLNPTSSVVEQYF

clone size: -
V gene: TRBV28
J gene: TRBJ2-7
CDR3 protein: CASSFRSATTYEQYF

clone size: few
V gene: TRBV11-2
J gene: TRBJ2-7
CDR3 protein: CASSLTGSPYEQYF

clone size: few
V gene: TRBV5-4
J gene: TRBJ2-3
CDR3 protein: CASSTLSGNTQYF

clone size: few
V gene: TRBV5-6
J gene: TRBJ2-1
CDR3 protein: CASSLGALGYNEQFF

clone size: few
V gene: TRBV7-2
J gene: TRBJ2-7
CDR3 protein: CASSFSAYEQYF

clone size: few
V gene: TRBV19
J gene: TRBJ1-5
CDR3 protein: CASSIDQRTQHF

clone size: few
V gene: TRBV7-2
J gene: TRBJ2-3
CDR3 protein: CASSPGLAGTQYF

clone size: -
V gene: TRBV14
J gene: TRBJ2-5
CDR3 protein: CASSKRRGSGQETQYF

clone size: few
V gene: TRBV4-3
J gene: TRBJ1-2
CDR3 protein: CASSQGSRGIYGYTF

clone size: few
V gene: TRBV10-3
J gene: TRBJ1-4
CDR3 protein: CAISVNPTGSNEKLFF

clone size: few
V gene: TRBV6-9
J gene: TRBJ2-3
CDR3 protein: CASPRDSGGSGTDTQYF